Each of the 13 T cell receptor beta chains below was sequenced from the same sample in a study of blood T cell repertoires in COVID-19. The table came from immunoSEQ multiplex PCR; TCRdb's copy has only in-frame clones and leaves some out. The data contain some 190,000 clones, over 70% of them singletons. The sample taken for sequencing was peripheral blood. These receptors originate from a man aged 55-75 years with acute or convalescent COVID-19.

The gene calls are TRBV18 and TRBJ1-1; D is perhaps TRBD1 (5 bases). V gave up 2 bases and J gave up 1 base, with 11 bases separating them. This CDR3 is 15 amino acids long. The germline V gene has CDR1 KGHSH and CDR2 LQKENI. CDR3 sequence: CASSPASGQNTEAFF. CDR3 nucleotides: TGTGCCAGCTCACCAGCGTCAGGGCAGAACACTGAAGCTTTCTTT.

This sequence joins TRBV27 and TRBJ2-7; 9 nucleotides match TRBD2. Germline V gene data show CDR1 as MNHEY and CDR2 as SMNVEV (reference sequence). The CDR3 sequence is 13 residues long. V trimming: 6 bases; J trimming: 6 bases; junction bases outside the gene matches: 6. CDR3 in amino acids: CASRVAGAPEQYF. Written as DNA, the CDR3 is TGTGCCAGCAGGGTAGCGGGAGCTCCCGAGCAGTACTTC.

This clone was picked up a small number of times. The rearrangement links TRBV23-1 to TRBJ1-1; TRBD1 matches at 7 bases. TRBV23-1 is annotated as an ORF whose role is uncertain. The ends lost 5 bases at V and 0 bases at J; junction bases unmatched: 6. The CDR3 contains 15 residues. For the CDR3, the DNA is TGCGCCAGCAGTAAAGGACAGGTAATGAACACTGAAGCTTTCTTT. This encodes CASSKGQVMNTEAFF.

This clone was detected only a few times. This chain links TRBV9 with TRBJ2-5, with D possibly being TRBD2 (5 bases). The CDR3 loop spans 13 amino acids. The V gene's germline CDR1 is SGDLS and CDR2 YYNGEE. V was pared by 0 bases and J by 5 bases, with 8 bases between. The CDR3 nucleotides read TGTGCCAGCAGCGTAGAAGGGAGCGAGACCCAGTACTTC. Translation gives CASSVEGSETQYF. The full variable domain, completed using reference TRBV9 and TRBJ2-5, is DSGVTQTPKHLITATGQRVTLRCSPRSGDLSVYWYQQSLDQGLQFLIQYYNGEERAKGNILERFSAQQFPDLHSELNLSSLELGDSALYFCASSVEGSETQYFGPGTRLLVL.

The chain links TRBV6-5 to TRBJ1-2, with D unclear. CDR1 is MNHEY, CDR2 SVGAGI, per germline. This CDR3 comprises 13 residues. Trimming shortened V by 6 bases and J by 2 bases, and 10 bases separated the two germline ends. The CDR3, as DNA: TGTGCCAGCAGGGCCGGAGGCAACTATGGCTACACCTTC. Amino acids: CASRAGGNYGYTF.

The V gene is TRBV5-1, the J gene TRBJ1-1; 8 bases fit TRBD1. Germline V gene data show CDR1 as SGHRS and CDR2 as YFSETQ. This CDR3 comprises 12 residues. V trimming: 3 bases; J trimming: 12 bases; junction bases outside the gene matches: 7. This CDR3 is CASSSGQGFSFF. The DNA of the CDR3 is TGCGCCAGCAGCTCAGGACAGGGCTTTTCTTTCTTT.

The rearrangement uses TRBV4-3 and TRBJ1-1, with D perhaps matching TRBD1 (5 bases). CDR1 and CDR2 (germline): LGHNA, YSLEER. CDR3 length equals 14 residues. V dropped 0 bases and J dropped 8 bases, with 13 bases sitting between them. The chain's CDR3 is CASSQDGLGGEAFF. CDR3 bases: TGCGCCAGCAGCCAAGATGGGTTGGGGGGAGAAGCTTTCTTT.

This chain joins TRBV9 and TRBJ1-2; D is unclear. The CDR3 consists of 13 residues. Trimming cost V 1 base and J 9 bases, with 13 bases left between them. In germline, CDR1 is SGDLS, CDR2 YYNGEE. The CDR3, as DNA: TGTGCCAGCAGCGTACCGGGGTTGGGTAGCTACACCTTC. This sequence encodes CASSVPGLGSYTF.

The rearrangement joins TRBV11-3 to TRBJ2-7; 9 bases map to TRBD1. Germline lookup yields CDR1 SGHNT and CDR2 YENEEA. Losses at the gene ends were 0 bases for V and 2 bases for J; bases not matched to a gene: 2. This CDR3 is 15 amino acids long. The DNA for the CDR3 is TGTGCCAGCAGCTTAGAGGGGACAGGGCCCTACGAGCAGTACTTC. Protein product: CASSLEGTGPYEQYF.

V is TRBV11-3 and J is TRBJ2-2; no reliable D call. Germline CDR1 and CDR2: SGHNT and YENEEA. CDR3 size: 16 residues. V gave up 3 bases and J gave up 0 bases, with 11 bases separating them. In DNA, the CDR3 is TGTGCCAGCAGCTTGGCCGGGTCCACGAACACCGGGGAGCTGTTTTTT. It yields the protein CASSLAGSTNTGELFF.

The chain has TRBV5-1 and TRBJ2-1, with TRBD2 identical over 11 bases. The CDR3 loop spans 15 amino acids. Germline lookup yields CDR1 SGHRS and CDR2 YFSETQ. J gave up 4 bases and V 3 bases, and 3 bases lay outside the gene matches. CDR3 nucleotide sequence: TGCGCCAGCAGCTCCCTAGCGGGAGGATACAATGAGCAGTTCTTC. Translating it yields CASSSLAGGYNEQFF.

The gene calls are TRBV15 and TRBJ1-1; 7 nucleotides line up with TRBD1. The germline V gene encodes CDR1 LNHNV and CDR2 YYDKDF (reference sequence). The CDR3 contains 16 residues. V lost 5 bases to trimming and J lost 0 bases; unmatched junction nucleotides: 9. This CDR3 reads CATSPQGGTMNTEAFF. CDR3 DNA: TGTGCCACCAGCCCCCAGGGGGGCACAATGAACACTGAAGCTTTCTTT.

Comments on this clone: This sample also contains other DNA sequences that code for the same CDR3. The chain carries TRBV18 and TRBJ2-1; maybe TRBD2 (5 bases). The length of the CDR3 is 11 residues. Trimming stripped 3 bases from V and 10 bases from J, with 7 bases between. Germline V gene lookup returns CDR1 KGHSH and CDR2 LQKENI. The CDR3 loop reads CASSPSGEQFF. The CDR3 nucleotides are TGTGCCAGCTCACCCTCGGGGGAGCAGTTCTTC.